The 20 T cell receptor beta chains below come from one sample, sequenced in a study of blood T cells in healthy people across ages. Using a J-beta primer mix together with a sample-barcoded 5' primer, a second PCR was run for about 6 to 12 cycles. From the 5' RACE reads, TCRdb called clonotypes with MiXCR, one entry per CDR3 protein. The data contain about 760,000 distinct CDR3 sequences, 20% to 25% of them singletons. This sample was also put to use in a study of T cells of mothers and their children.

Sequencing input: blood. The source is a boy younger than 18 in good health.

The chain has TRBV9 and TRBJ1-3, with 10 nucleotides matching TRBD1. Trimming removed 3 bases from V and 2 bases from J; junction bases left unmatched: 8. This CDR3 is built from 17 residues. Germline values: CDR1 SGDLS, CDR2 YYNGEE. The chain's CDR3 is CASSARDRGYPGNTIYF. DNA for the CDR3: TGTGCCAGCAGCGCAAGGGACAGGGGATACCCTGGAAACACCATATATTTT.

The chain carries TRBV9 and TRBJ2-2; 8 positions match TRBD1. The CDR3 runs to 14 residues. CDR1 is SGDLS, CDR2 YYNGEE, per germline. With V trimmed by 6 bases and J by 6 bases, 7 bases remained unmatched. Written as DNA, the CDR3 is TGTGCCAGCATGACAGGGGACTCAGCCGGGGAGCTGTTTTTT. It is translated as CASMTGDSAGELFF. The entire variable domain, with the rest obtained from reference TRBV9 and TRBJ2-2, is as follows: DSGVTQTPKHLITATGQRVTLRCSPRSGDLSVYWYQQSLDQGLQFLIQYYNGEERAKGNILERFSAQQFPDLHSELNLSSLELGDSALYFCASMTGDSAGELFFGEGSRLTVL.

The rearrangement joins TRBV5-1 to TRBJ2-5; no clear D gene. Gene TRBJ2-7 matches the end of the DNA better, so the J call may be wrong. Germline values: CDR1 SGHRS, CDR2 YFSETQ. The CDR3 extends over 15 amino acids. CDR3 sequence: CASSATRGSTYEQYF. CDR3 in DNA: TGCGCCAGCAGCGCGACCCGAGGAAGTACCTACGAGCAGTACTTC.

This chain uses TRBV9 with TRBJ2-5; possibly TRBD2 for D (7 bases). Trimming took off 4 bases at V and 6 bases at J, with 19 bases between the two ends. In germline, CDR1 is SGDLS, CDR2 YYNGEE. The CDR3 loop spans 15 amino acids. In DNA, the CDR3 is TGTGCCAGCAGCCCAGACGGGGGGCTTCCAAAGACCCAGTACTTC. This sequence encodes CASSPDGGLPKTQYF. Based on the CDR3 plus reference TRBV9 and TRBJ2-5, the full variable domain is DSGVTQTPKHLITATGQRVTLRCSPRSGDLSVYWYQQSLDQGLQFLIQYYNGEERAKGNILERFSAQQFPDLHSELNLSSLELGDSALYFCASSPDGGLPKTQYFGPGTRLLVL.

The chain joins TRBV4-2 to TRBJ2-5, with 10 bases fitting TRBD2. Germline CDR1 LGHNA, CDR2 YNFKEQ. The CDR3 has 18 residues. V was pared by 1 base and J by 1 base, with 9 bases of the junction left unmatched. The CDR3 coding sequence is TGTGCCAGCAGCCAAGTCTGGGCTAGCGGGGGCCCCCAAGAGACCCAGTACTTC. Its translation is CASSQVWASGGPQETQYF.

This clonotype was seen just once. The rearrangement uses TRBV6-2 or TRBV6-3 and TRBJ1-1; D is possibly TRBD1 (6 bases). This CDR3 has 14 amino acids. Trimming left V 4 bases short and J 1 base short, with 10 bases between. Germline V gene data show CDR1 as MNHEY and CDR2 as SVGEGT. For the CDR3, the DNA is TGTGCCAGCAGTTCCCAGGGGCCGAACACTGAAGCTTTCTTT. This translates into CASSSQGPNTEAFF.

V gene TRBV29-1 combines with J gene TRBJ1-2; TRBD1 agrees at 9 bases. Germline-derived CDR1 and CDR2 are SQVTM and ANQGSEA. The CDR3 covers 12 residues. V shed 5 bases, J shed 4 bases, and the junction held 2 bases outside the gene matches. The CDR3 nucleotides are TGCAGCGTTTTGACAGGGGGCTATGGCTACACCTTC. It encodes CSVLTGGYGYTF.

The chain is built from TRBV12-3 or TRBV12-4 and TRBJ2-7; TRBD2 aligns across 10 bases. Losses at the gene ends were 4 bases for V and 2 bases for J; bases not matched to a gene: 8. The CDR3 runs 16 residues. CDR3 sequence reads: CASSSKPLAGAYEQYF. The CDR3 DNA sequence: TGTGCCAGCAGTTCGAAACCCCTAGCGGGAGCCTACGAGCAGTACTTC.

The rearrangement uses TRBV28 and TRBJ1-5, with D unresolved. This CDR3 contains 15 residues. The V gene's germline CDR1 is MDHEN and CDR2 SYDVKM. V was cut by 8 bases and J by 0 bases, with 14 bases left in between. The DNA of the CDR3 is TGTGCCAGCGGCCTACAGCTCTATAGCAATCAGCCCCAGCATTTT. It encodes CASGLQLYSNQPQHF.

The chain couples TRBV5-1 to TRBJ2-3; D remains unclear. The CDR3 is 15 residues long. V gave up 0 bases and J gave up 6 bases, with 14 bases separating them. The germline V gene encodes CDR1 SGHRS and CDR2 YFSETQ. In DNA, the CDR3 is TGCGCCAGCAGCTTGGGAACCTTCAGTGGGGATACGCAGTATTTT. Encoded protein: CASSLGTFSGDTQYF.

The gene calls are TRBV20-1 and TRBJ2-5; 9 nucleotides line up with TRBD1. TRBJ2-7 explains the end of the DNA better; the J call may be wrong. CDR1 is DFQATT, CDR2 SNEGSKA, per germline (reference sequence). The CDR3 runs 15 residues. The CDR3 loop reads CSARDGTGKTYEQYF. CDR3 in DNA: TGCAGTGCTAGAGATGGGACAGGGAAGACCTACGAGCAGTACTTC.

This clonotype turned up a few times. The chain has TRBV7-6 and TRBJ2-7, with D perhaps assigned TRBD1 or TRBD2 (6 bases each). V dropped 5 bases and J dropped 3 bases, with 17 bases sitting between them. Germline V gives CDR1 SGHVS, CDR2 FNYEAQ. This CDR3 region has 15 residues. CDR3 sequence: CASSHQDGGRYEQYF. CDR3 sequence (DNA): TGTGCCAGCAGCCACCAGGATGGGGGGCGCTACGAGCAGTACTTC.

The rearrangement links TRBV6-5 to TRBJ1-1; 7 nucleotides line up with TRBD1. Germline V gives CDR1 MNHEY, CDR2 SVGAGI. The CDR3 length is 14 residues. The trim removed 6 bases at V and 4 bases at J, leaving 8 bases unmatched. CDR3 in DNA: TGTGCCAGCAGCAGGGGGGACGTCGGCACTGAAGCTTTCTTT. Amino acid sequence: CASSRGDVGTEAFF.

This clonotype came up many times. J is TRBJ2-7 and V is TRBV29-1; D gene uncertain. Looked up from germline, CDR1 is SQVTM and CDR2 is ANQGSEA. The CDR3 loop spans 11 amino acids. The V gene lost 4 bases and the J gene lost 5 bases, with 9 bases spanning the gap. CDR3 sequence (DNA): TGCAGCGTTGTGGGAAGCCACGAGCAGTACTTC. It translates to CSVVGSHEQYF.

Turning to this clonotype: At one of its ends the junction is not consistent with the germline gene, which may arise from a read error. V and J are TRBV7-2 and TRBJ2-1, with 10 bases lining up with TRBD2. Germline V lookup: CDR1 SGHTA, CDR2 FQGNSA. The length of the CDR3 is 16 residues. This CDR3 is CASSLFPSGGKETRYF. In DNA form, the CDR3 reads TGTGCCAGCAGCTTATTTCCTAGCGGGGGAAAAGAGACCCGGTACTTC. Looking up the rest from reference TRBV7-2 and TRBJ2-1 gives the full variable domain: GAGVSQSPSNKVTEKGKDVELRCDPISGHTALYWYRQSLGQGLEFLIYFQGNSAPDKSGLPSDRFSAERTGGSVSTLTIQRTQQEDSAVYLCASSLFPSGGKETRYFGPGTRLTVL.

The chain has TRBV11-2 and TRBJ2-5, with D possibly being TRBD1 or TRBD2 (5 bases each). The ends were cut back, 4 bases at V and 4 bases at J, with 19 bases in the middle. This CDR3 contains 16 residues. Germline lookup yields CDR1 SGHAT and CDR2 FQNNGV. The CDR3 DNA sequence: TGTGCCAGCAGCTCCTATTTGGGGGAGTTTCCAGAGACCCAGTACTTC. It yields the protein CASSSYLGEFPETQYF.

This clonotype has only one observation. The V and J genes are TRBV11-2 and TRBJ2-5; D ambiguous. Germline V gives CDR1 SGHAT, CDR2 FQNNGV. V gave up 1 base and J gave up 3 bases, with 12 bases separating them. This CDR3 has 15 residues. For the CDR3, the DNA is TGTGCCAGCAGCTTAGGCAACCGAGAGAAAGAGACCCAGTACTTC. As protein: CASSLGNREKETQYF.

This chain links TRBV12-3 or TRBV12-4 with TRBJ2-1; TRBD2 agrees at 7 bases. This CDR3 is built from 16 residues. V trimming: 1 base; J trimming: 5 bases; junction bases outside the gene matches: 8. In DNA form, the CDR3 reads TGTGCCAGCAGTTTAGTCGATCTAGCGGAGAACAATGAGCAGTTCTTC. It is translated as CASSLVDLAENNEQFF.

This clonotype was counted a few times. The chain combines TRBV11-1 with TRBJ2-1, with a weak D call TRBD2 (6 bases). CDR3 size: 16 residues. Germline loops: CDR1 SGHAT, CDR2 FQDESV (reference sequence). The ends were cut back, 5 bases at V and 0 bases at J, with 14 bases in the middle. The CDR3 DNA follows: TGTGCCAGCAGCCCACGGACTACTGGCTCCTACAATGAGCAGTTCTTC. Protein product: CASSPRTTGSYNEQFF.

This clonotype was seen at least ten times. The gene calls are TRBV12-3 or TRBV12-4 and TRBJ2-1; D is ambiguous. The CDR3 spans 17 residues. Trimming cost V 3 bases and J 6 bases, with 21 bases left between them. The CDR3 reads CASSFKRLGISSNEQFF. The CDR3 DNA reads TGTGCCAGCAGTTTCAAACGTCTAGGAATTTCGTCCAATGAGCAGTTCTTC.